The 15 T cell receptor beta chains listed next were all sequenced from one sample in a study of T-cell reconstitution after alpha-beta-depleted transplantation in children. Unique molecular identifiers were incorporated into the prepared TCRbeta library. From the PCR reads, TCRdb called clonotypes with MiXCR, one entry per CDR3 protein. The data show approximately 8,200 distinct CDR3 sequences, about 30% seen once. The starting material was peripheral blood, obtained 60 days after TCRalphabeta/CD19-depleted stem cell transplant. These receptors came from a boy under two years old who had a stem cell transplant for SCID, so the T cells may come from the graft donor.

This clonotype showed up many times. The rearrangement links TRBV6-5 to TRBJ1-5; D may be TRBD1 (6 bases). Per germline, CDR1 MNHEY and CDR2 SVGAGI. The CDR3 runs to 15 residues. V was trimmed by 6 bases and J by 1 base, leaving 13 bases between them. The CDR3 sequence is CASRPTGMSNQPQHF. For the CDR3, the DNA is TGTGCCAGCAGGCCCACAGGGATGAGCAATCAGCCCCAGCATTTT.

This clonotype was seen many times. The chain uses TRBV19 and TRBJ2-7, with no clear D. This CDR3 comprises 14 residues. V was clipped by 4 bases and J by 0 bases, with 10 bases between them. Germline values: CDR1 LNHDA, CDR2 SQIVND (reference sequence). As DNA, the CDR3 is TGTGCCAGTAGTAGGAGTCAGCCCTCCTACGAGCAGTACTTC. As protein: CASSRSQPSYEQYF. Combining the CDR3 with reference TRBV19 and TRBJ2-7 gives the whole variable domain DGGITQSPKYLFRKEGQNVTLSCEQNLNHDAMYWYRQDPGQGLRLIYYSQIVNDFQKGDIAEGYSVSREKKESFPLTVTSAQKNPTAFYLCASSRSQPSYEQYFGPGTRLTVT.

By share, this clonotype counts as medium-sized. This chain joins TRBV25-1 and TRBJ2-1, with no clear D. Between the trimmed V and J ends, which lost 3 bases and 2 bases, there was a span of 8 bases. Per germline, CDR1 MGHDK and CDR2 SYGVNS. This CDR3 is built from 14 residues. CDR3 coding DNA: TGTGCCAGCAGTGACCGGGTGGCCTACAATGAGCAGTTCTTC. Amino acid sequence: CASSDRVAYNEQFF.

This clonotype is medium-sized (0.01 to 0.1%). This rearrangement joins TRBV7-3 to TRBJ2-1; D gene ambiguous. The CDR3 sequence is 16 residues long. Trimming removed 1 base from V and 0 bases from J, with 10 bases in between. In germline, CDR1 is SGHTA, CDR2 FQGTGA. For the CDR3, the DNA is TGTGCCAGCAGCTTAAAAGGCCCACGCTCCTACAATGAGCAGTTCTTC. This gives the protein CASSLKGPRSYNEQFF.

By frequency in the sample, this clonotype is medium-sized. The chain combines TRBV6-5 with TRBJ1-1; the D gene is possibly TRBD1 (6 bases). CDR1 is MNHEY, CDR2 SVGAGI, per germline. Trimming pared 2 bases from V and 0 bases from J, leaving 10 bases between. There are 15 residues in the CDR3. The CDR3 loop reads CASSYGQSMNTEAFF. CDR3 nucleotide sequence: TGTGCCAGCAGTTACGGACAGAGCATGAACACTGAAGCTTTCTTT.

By sample share, this clonotype is medium-sized (0.01 to 0.1%). This chain connects TRBV4-2 to TRBJ2-5; TRBD2 matches at 9 bases. This CDR3 is 16 amino acids long. Germline V lookup: CDR1 LGHNA, CDR2 YNFKEQ. After removal of 0 bases from V and 6 bases from J, the junction contained 8 bases not matched to a gene. CDR3 protein: CASSQEGLAFFKTQYF. The DNA of the CDR3 is TGTGCCAGCAGCCAAGAAGGACTAGCGTTTTTTAAGACCCAGTACTTC.

This clonotype was seen ten or more times. The chain employs TRBV6-6 and TRBJ1-1, with 8 bases matching TRBD1. Trimming at V came to 6 bases and at J to 6 bases, leaving 6 bases not matched to a gene. CDR3 length: 13 amino acids. Germline-derived CDR1 and CDR2 are MNHNY and SVGAGI (reference sequence). In DNA, the CDR3 is TGTGCCAGCAGCTTGACAGGGGTCCCTGAAGCTTTCTTT. It encodes CASSLTGVPEAFF.

The rearrangement joins TRBV12-3 or TRBV12-4 to TRBJ2-1; D may correspond to TRBD1 or TRBD2 (5 bases each). V shed 3 bases and J shed 7 bases, with 7 bases lying between them. CDR3 length: 12 amino acids. The CDR3, as DNA: TGTGCCAGCAGTTTGTGGGGGAATGAGCAGTTCTTC. Translation gives CASSLWGNEQFF.

This clonotype was picked up many times. The chain is built from TRBV9 and TRBJ2-1, with unresolved D. The germline gives CDR1 SGDLS, CDR2 YYNGEE. The CDR3 spans 15 residues. The ends were cut back, 7 bases at V and 4 bases at J, with 18 bases in the middle. The CDR3, as DNA: TGTGCCAGCTCCTACTGGACGGATGATTACAATGAGCAGTTCTTC. Translated: CASSYWTDDYNEQFF.

V and J are TRBV10-3 and TRBJ1-3, with TRBD1 identical over 8 bases. The CDR3 consists of 14 residues. V shed 3 bases, J shed 8 bases, and the junction held 6 bases outside the gene matches. Per the germline V gene, CDR1 is ENHRY and CDR2 is SYGVKD. Written as DNA, the CDR3 is TGTGCCATCAGTGACGGACAGGGAGGGCACACCATATATTTT. It codes for CAISDGQGGHTIYF.

This clonotype counts as medium-sized. V usage is TRBV6-5 and J usage is TRBJ1-6, with TRBD1 as a possible D gene (6 bases). The CDR3 sequence is 15 residues long. Trimming removed 2 bases at V and 5 bases at J, with 10 bases between. The germline gives CDR1 MNHEY, CDR2 SVGAGI. CDR3 DNA sequence: TGTGCCAGCAGTTACGGGGGGGCGCATAATTCACCCCTCCACTTT. It yields the protein CASSYGGAHNSPLHF.

This clonotype was counted only a few times. The V gene is TRBV10-1, the J gene TRBJ2-7; D gene ambiguous. V lost 3 bases and J 5 bases, leaving 14 bases between the germline ends. Looked up from germline, CDR1 is WNHNN and CDR2 is SYGVQD (reference sequence). The CDR3 length is 14 residues. As DNA, the CDR3 is TGCGCCAGCAGTGAAAGGCCATTTGCCCACGAGCAGTACTTC. It codes for CASSERPFAHEQYF.

This clonotype was observed many times. This sequence joins TRBV7-9 and TRBJ1-1, with D perhaps matching TRBD1 (5 bases). The V end lost 3 bases, the J end lost 3 bases, and 8 bases lay between the germline ends. The CDR3 is made up of 13 amino acids. CDR1 SEHNR and CDR2 FQNEAQ come from the germline V gene (reference sequence). Here the CDR3 reads CASSFGAHTEAFF. The CDR3, as DNA: TGTGCCAGCAGCTTCGGGGCACACACTGAAGCTTTCTTT.

J is TRBJ2-1 and V is TRBV13; the D is unclear. Trimming took 10 bases from V and 4 from J, leaving 11 bases between them. This CDR3 has 12 residues. Germline loops: CDR1 PRHDT, CDR2 FYEKMQ (reference sequence). The CDR3 bases are TGTGCCATGAGGCCCGCTTACAATGAGCAGTTCTTC. Translation: CAMRPAYNEQFF. The full variable domain, its missing parts supplied by reference TRBV13 and TRBJ2-1, is AAGVIQSPRHLIKEKRETATLKCYPIPRHDTVYWYQQGPGQDPQFLISFYEKMQSDKGSIPDRFSAQQFSDYHSELNMSSLELGDSALYFCAMRPAYNEQFFGPGTRLTVL.

This clonotype is medium-sized by share. The J gene is TRBJ2-5, the V gene TRBV5-6; D gene ambiguous. V lost 2 bases and J 5 bases, leaving 13 bases between the germline ends. This CDR3 region has 14 residues. Per germline, CDR1 SGHDT and CDR2 YYEEEE. This CDR3 reads CASSFYGSVETQYF. CDR3 DNA sequence: TGTGCCAGCAGCTTCTACGGCTCCGTGGAGACCCAGTACTTC.